This TCR beta chain derives from a study of blood T cells in healthy people across ages (dated by TCRdb to between 2015 and 2017). The study in broad terms: In model experiments, roughly one uniquely barcoded TCR beta cDNA molecule per two T cells was captured by template switching. Using deep sequencing normalized with unique cDNA molecular identifiers, the study measured how TCR beta repertoire diversity changes with age. Donors were grouped into four age groups: young (average 16 years), middle-aged (roughly 40), aged (approximately 67) and long-lived (about 89). Donors of different ages were randomly distributed across sequencing lanes to avoid experimental bias. For two donors (one aged 18 to 30 and one aged 80 or older), the study analyzed two additional independent replicas of 1 million unique cDNA reads from the same blood draw.

Broader findings and caveats from the paper: The long-lived group showed more naive CD4+ T cells, fewer expanded clones and increased TCR diversity than the aged group, suggesting age selection. Because the CMV infection status of the donors was unknown, age-related changes in expanded clonotypes may potentially have been confounded. Bulk unsorted PBMC profiling prevented conclusive comparison of naive and antigen-experienced compartments. There was a strong correlation between observed TCR beta diversity and the percentage of naive T cells measured by flow cytometry. Estimates of total diversity based on one million sequenced T cells were considered lower bounds and underestimates. As age increased, observed TCR beta diversity per million T cells dropped in a roughly linear way, and a significant reduction was already evident by age 40.

Libraries were prepared through 5' RACE. Sequencing relied on an Illumina HiSeq 2500. A second PCR of roughly 7 to 11 cycles was performed with a sample-barcoded 5' primer and a J-beta primer mix. A unique molecular identifier was introduced onto each TCR beta cDNA molecule by a template-switch 5' adaptor carrying 12 random nucleotides. Each sample yielded at least 3 million CDR3-containing paired-end reads. The Mint cDNA synthesis kit, primed by a TRBC-specific oligonucleotide, was used to synthesize first-strand cDNA from all RNA. Following uracil-DNA glycosylase treatment, all cDNA underwent a first 18-cycle PCR with the universal primers M1SS and BC2_uni_R. The original methods were these. Normalization of each sample was performed by random selection of 1 million high-quality reads, each carrying a distinct molecular identifier. Reads sharing molecular identifiers were discarded rather than binned into consensus sequences. MiTCR, run with a Q25 quality threshold and the strictest error-elimination algorithm, handled CDR3 identification, clonotype clustering and error correction. A nonparametric unseen species model using Euler transformation provided a lower-bound estimate of total TCR beta diversity. TCRdb passed the public sequencing reads through fastp at Q25 and MiXCR, retaining productive beta sequences. Every distinct CDR3 protein forms one entry, paired with its most common genes and DNA. The V and J calls follow TCRdb's processing rather than the paper's. The sample table contains more than 550,000 distinct CDR3 sequences; only one count was recorded for 22% of them. Together, the top ten hold around a fifth of the sample.

Donors were 35 to 40 systemically healthy Caucasian individuals from Russia aged roughly 6 to 100 years. Around 10 milliliters of peripheral blood were collected from each donor into EDTA-treated Vacutainer tubes. Ficoll-Paque density-gradient centrifugation was used to isolate PBMCs, with at least 7 million obtained per sample. Trizol reagent was used to extract total RNA from the PBMCs, yielding at least 5.5 micrograms per sample. Naive CD45RAhigh/CD27high T cell percentages were measured by flow cytometry on a PBMC aliquot from every donor. According to the germline V gene (reference sequence), CDR1 reads SEHNR and CDR2 reads FQNEAQ. Deletion took 2 bases off V and 5 bases off J, with a span of 7 bases between the germline ends. The CDR3 runs 13 amino acids, cysteine and phenylalanine included. Here the CDR3 DNA is all that survives: 39 bases in frame from base 1. This clonotype was recorded a few times. What antigen it recognizes has not been identified. No base-level quality is on record; no much larger clone is a single base apart.

The sample was blood. This receptor was obtained from an older man in good health. The receptor chain draws on TRBV7-9 and TRBJ1-5; no D segment can be confidently identified. The CDR3 loop reads CASSLNPDQPQHF. The DNA sequence follows: TGTGCCAGCAGCTTAAACCCGGATCAGCCCCAGCATTTT.